The clone carrying this T cell receptor beta chain was observed a few times. The record originates from a study of Graves' ophthalmopathy and Graves' hyperthyroidism. RNA transcripts served as template for amplifying TCR beta CDR3 sequences. Second-round multiplex PCR came after first-round RT-PCR with HTBI primers. TCRdb fed the multiplex PCR reads into MiXCR, producing one record per CDR3 protein. The data contain hundreds of thousands of distinct CDR3 sequences, 22% of them singletons. Germline CDR1 is MDHEN and CDR2 is SYDVKM. The V gene lost 8 bases and the J gene lost 0 bases, with 11 bases spanning the gap. The CDR3 is 13 residues long.

The TCR originated in a woman younger than 30 with stable Graves' hyperthyroidism. Some clones in this sample may be carry-over from other donors' samples. Material: peripheral blood. The V gene is TRBV28, the J gene TRBJ2-7, with TRBD2 as a possible D gene (6 bases). The chain's CDR3 is CASARLGSYEQYF. CDR3 sequence (DNA): TGTGCCAGCGCCCGACTAGGCTCCTACGAGCAGTACTTC.